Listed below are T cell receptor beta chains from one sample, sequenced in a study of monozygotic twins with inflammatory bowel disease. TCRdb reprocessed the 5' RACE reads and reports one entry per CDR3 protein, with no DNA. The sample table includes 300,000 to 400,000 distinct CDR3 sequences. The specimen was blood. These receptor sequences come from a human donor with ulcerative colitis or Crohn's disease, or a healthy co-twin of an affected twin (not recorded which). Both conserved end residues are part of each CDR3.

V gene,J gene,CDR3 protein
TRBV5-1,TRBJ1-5,CASSLTTGANQPQHF
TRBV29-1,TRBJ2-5,CSETSGGGETQYF
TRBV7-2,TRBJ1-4,CASSFLGEKLFF
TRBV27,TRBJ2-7,CDSGIFYEQYF
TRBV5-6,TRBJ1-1,CASSLGARGSDTEAFF
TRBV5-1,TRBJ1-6,CASSLEGESPLHF
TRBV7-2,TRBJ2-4,CASSYSLAKNIQYF
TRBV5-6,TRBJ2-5,CASSLDVYTYQETQYF
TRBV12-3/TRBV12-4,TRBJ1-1,CASSLQGGLLNTEAFF
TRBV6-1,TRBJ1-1,CASSERVSRFTEAFF
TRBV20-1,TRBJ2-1,CSAGGGGEQFF
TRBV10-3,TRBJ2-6,CAISEKLSGANVLTF
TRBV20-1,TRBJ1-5,CSASVDSNQPQHF
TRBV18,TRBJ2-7,CASSPNDYEQYF
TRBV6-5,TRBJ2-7,CASSYSNQPRTYEQYF
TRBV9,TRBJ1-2,CASSDGQGFYGYTF
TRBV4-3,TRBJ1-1,CASSRLWQNTEAFF
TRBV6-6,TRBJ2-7,CASTLTSGSYEQYF
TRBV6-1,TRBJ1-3,CASSRTGGEGNTIYF
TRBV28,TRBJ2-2,CASSLWGRLNTGELFF
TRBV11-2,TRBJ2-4,CASSLYGLAGGLKNIQYF
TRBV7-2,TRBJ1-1,CASSFTGGLSEAFF
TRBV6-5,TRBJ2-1,CACSYRGSSSYNEQFF
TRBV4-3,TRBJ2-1,CASSQVIGKRNDNEQFF
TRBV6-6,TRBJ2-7,CASSYETVPEQYF
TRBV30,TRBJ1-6,CATDRATSPLHF